Listed below are T cell receptor beta chains from one sample, sequenced in a study of T cell changes during pregnancy in multiple sclerosis. The data were produced by immunoSEQ multiplex PCR, yet TCRdb's version contains in-frame clones alone and is incomplete. This sample has around 35,000 clones, with 90% found just once. This material consisted of CD8+ T cells from peripheral blood mononuclear cells, taken in the first trimester of pregnancy. Source of these receptors: a female donor with multiple sclerosis, enrolled in a pregnancy study. Both conserved end residues are part of each CDR3. D genes are given only for firm matches. A row's size may be missing; if present it is once, few, many or a size class.

j_gene: TRBJ2-7
abundance: .
v_gene: TRBV5-8
d_gene: .
CDR3aa: CASSGGEYEQYF
CDR3nt: TGTGCCAGCAGTGGGGGCGAGTACGAGCAGTACTTC

j_gene: TRBJ1-2
abundance: .
v_gene: TRBV27
d_gene: TRBD1
CDR3aa: CASSRGTGGFYGYTF
CDR3nt: TGTGCCAGCAGTAGGGGGACAGGGGGCTTCTATGGCTACACCTTC

j_gene: TRBJ1-2
abundance: once
v_gene: TRBV6-6
d_gene: .
CDR3aa: CASSFDSSYGYTF
CDR3nt: TGTGCCAGCAGTTTTGACAGCTCTTATGGCTACACCTTC

j_gene: TRBJ2-5
abundance: .
v_gene: TRBV12-5
d_gene: .
CDR3aa: CASGYGETQYF
CDR3nt: TGTGCTAGTGGTTACGGAGAGACCCAGTACTTC

j_gene: TRBJ1-2
abundance: .
v_gene: TRBV27
d_gene: TRBD1
CDR3aa: CASSQTGSFYYGYTF
CDR3nt: TGTGCCAGCAGCCAGACAGGGTCTTTTTACTATGGCTACACCTTC

j_gene: TRBJ2-7
abundance: few
v_gene: TRBV6-6
d_gene: .
CDR3aa: CASNPGTSYEQYF
CDR3nt: TGTGCCAGCAATCCCGGGACATCTTACGAGCAGTACTTC

j_gene: TRBJ2-3
abundance: .
v_gene: TRBV27
d_gene: .
CDR3aa: CASSFYEGHLSTDTQYF
CDR3nt: TGTGCCAGCAGTTTTTACGAGGGCCACCTTAGCACAGATACGCAGTATTTT

j_gene: TRBJ2-7
abundance: many
v_gene: TRBV6-5
d_gene: .
CDR3aa: CASSPRVDYEQYF
CDR3nt: TGTGCCAGCAGTCCCCGGGTTGACTACGAGCAGTACTTC

j_gene: TRBJ2-7
abundance: .
v_gene: TRBV13
d_gene: TRBD2
CDR3aa: CASSSRGSVSEQYF
CDR3nt: TGTGCCAGCAGCTCTCGCGGGAGTGTATCCGAGCAGTACTTC

j_gene: TRBJ2-7
abundance: .
v_gene: TRBV29-1
d_gene: TRBD2
CDR3aa: CSVVGGDSYEQYF
CDR3nt: TGCAGCGTAGTTGGGGGGGACTCCTACGAGCAGTACTTC

j_gene: TRBJ2-1
abundance: .
v_gene: TRBV6-6
d_gene: .
CDR3aa: CASRSRTVYNEQFF
CDR3nt: TGTGCCAGCAGGTCCAGGACTGTATACAATGAGCAGTTCTTC

j_gene: TRBJ2-2
abundance: .
v_gene: TRBV19
d_gene: .
CDR3aa: CASRGRPGELFF
CDR3nt: TGTGCCAGTAGGGGCAGGCCCGGGGAGCTGTTTTTT

j_gene: TRBJ2-2
abundance: .
v_gene: TRBV5-1
d_gene: .
CDR3aa: CASSEGAGELFF
CDR3nt: TGCGCCAGCAGCGAAGGGGCCGGGGAGCTGTTTTTT